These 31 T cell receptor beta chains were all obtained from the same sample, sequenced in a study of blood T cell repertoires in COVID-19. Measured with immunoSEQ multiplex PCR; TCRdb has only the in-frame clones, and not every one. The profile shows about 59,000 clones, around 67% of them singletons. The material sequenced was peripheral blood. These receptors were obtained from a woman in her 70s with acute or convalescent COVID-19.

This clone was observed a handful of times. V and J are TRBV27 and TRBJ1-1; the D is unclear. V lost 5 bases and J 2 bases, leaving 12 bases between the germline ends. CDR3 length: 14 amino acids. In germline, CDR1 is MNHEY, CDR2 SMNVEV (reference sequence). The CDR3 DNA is TGTGCCAGCAGTGCCACCTCAGGTAACACTGAAGCTTTCTTT. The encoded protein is CASSATSGNTEAFF.

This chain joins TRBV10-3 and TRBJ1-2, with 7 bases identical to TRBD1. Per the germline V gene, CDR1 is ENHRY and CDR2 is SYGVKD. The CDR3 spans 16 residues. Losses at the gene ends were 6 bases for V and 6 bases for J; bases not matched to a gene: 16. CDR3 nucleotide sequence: TGTGCCATCAGACAGGGGATACCCTCGGGTATGGATGGCTACACCTTC. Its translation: CAIRQGIPSGMDGYTF.

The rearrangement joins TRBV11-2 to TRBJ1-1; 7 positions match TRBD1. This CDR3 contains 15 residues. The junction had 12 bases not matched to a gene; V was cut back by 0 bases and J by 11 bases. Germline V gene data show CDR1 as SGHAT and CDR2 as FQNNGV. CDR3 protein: CASSLEVQRGRGAFF. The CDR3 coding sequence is TGTGCCAGCAGCTTAGAAGTTCAAAGGGGGCGAGGTGCTTTCTTT. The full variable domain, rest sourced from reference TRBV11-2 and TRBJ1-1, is EAGVAQSPRYKIIEKRQSVAFWCNPISGHATLYWYQQILGQGPKLLIQFQNNGVVDDSQLPKDRFSAERLKGVDSTLKIQPAKLEDSAVYLCASSLEVQRGRGAFFGQGTRLTVV.

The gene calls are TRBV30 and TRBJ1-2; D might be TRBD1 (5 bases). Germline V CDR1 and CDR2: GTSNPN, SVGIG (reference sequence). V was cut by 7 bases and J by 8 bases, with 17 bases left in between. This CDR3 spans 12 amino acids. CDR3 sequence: CAFRRGLQGYTF. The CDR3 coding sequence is TGTGCCTTCCGGCGGGGACTCCAGGGCTACACCTTC.

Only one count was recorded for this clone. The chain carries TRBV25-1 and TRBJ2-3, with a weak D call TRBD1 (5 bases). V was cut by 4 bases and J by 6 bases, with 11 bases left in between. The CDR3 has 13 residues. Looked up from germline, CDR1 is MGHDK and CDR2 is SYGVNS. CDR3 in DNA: TGTGCCAGCAGTGTCAGGGTTAGGGATACGCAGTATTTT. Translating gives CASSVRVRDTQYF.

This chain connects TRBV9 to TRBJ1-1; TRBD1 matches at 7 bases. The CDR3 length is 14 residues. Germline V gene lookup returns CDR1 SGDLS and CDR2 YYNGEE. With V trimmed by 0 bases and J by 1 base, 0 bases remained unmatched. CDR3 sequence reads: CASSVGQGNTEAFF. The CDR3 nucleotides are TGTGCCAGCAGCGTAGGACAGGGGAACACTGAAGCTTTCTTT.

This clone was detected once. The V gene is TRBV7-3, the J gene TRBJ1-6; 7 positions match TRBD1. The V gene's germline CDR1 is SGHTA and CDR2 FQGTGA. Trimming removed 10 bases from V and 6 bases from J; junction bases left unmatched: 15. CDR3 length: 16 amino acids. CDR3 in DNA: TGTGCCACCTCCCGGACAGGTTTATGGAGTAATTCACCCCTCCACTTT. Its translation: CATSRTGLWSNSPLHF.

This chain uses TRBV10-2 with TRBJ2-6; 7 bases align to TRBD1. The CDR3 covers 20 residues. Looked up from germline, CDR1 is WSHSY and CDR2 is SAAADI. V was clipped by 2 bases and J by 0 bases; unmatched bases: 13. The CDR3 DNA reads TGCGCCAGCAGTGAGGGCAGGGGGTCGATGTTCAGCTCTGGGGCCAACGTCCTGACTTTC. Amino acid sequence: CASSEGRGSMFSSGANVLTF.

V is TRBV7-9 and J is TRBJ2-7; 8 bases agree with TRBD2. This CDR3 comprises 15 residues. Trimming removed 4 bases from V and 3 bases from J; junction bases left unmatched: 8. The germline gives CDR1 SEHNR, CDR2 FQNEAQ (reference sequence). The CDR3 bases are TGTGCCAGCAGCTCCGCGGGGGCGGGGGGCTACGAGCAGTACGTC. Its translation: CASSSAGAGGYEQYV.

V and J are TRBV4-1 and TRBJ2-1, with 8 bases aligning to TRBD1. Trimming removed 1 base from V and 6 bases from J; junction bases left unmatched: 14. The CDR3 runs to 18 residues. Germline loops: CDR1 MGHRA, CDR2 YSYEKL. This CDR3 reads CASSQADLTGGSVNEQFF. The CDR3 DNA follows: TGCGCCAGCAGCCAAGCAGACCTAACAGGGGGTTCGGTCAATGAGCAGTTCTTC.

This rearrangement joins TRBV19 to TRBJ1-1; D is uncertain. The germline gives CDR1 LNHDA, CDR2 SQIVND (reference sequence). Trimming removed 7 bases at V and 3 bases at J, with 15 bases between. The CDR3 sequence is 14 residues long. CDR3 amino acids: CASTGRTSDTEAFF. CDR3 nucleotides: TGTGCCAGTACCGGGAGGACCTCAGACACTGAAGCTTTCTTT.

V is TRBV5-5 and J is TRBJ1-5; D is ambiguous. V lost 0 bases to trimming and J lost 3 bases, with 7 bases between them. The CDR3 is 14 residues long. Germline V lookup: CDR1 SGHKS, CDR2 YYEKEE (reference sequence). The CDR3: CASSLDVINQPQHF. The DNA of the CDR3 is TGTGCCAGCAGCTTGGATGTAATCAATCAGCCCCAGCATTTT. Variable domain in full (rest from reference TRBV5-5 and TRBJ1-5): DAGVTQSPTHLIKTRGQQVTLRCSPISGHKSVSWYQQVLGQGPQFIFQYYEKEERGRGNFPDRFSARQFPNYSSELNVNALLLGDSALYLCASSLDVINQPQHFGDGTRLSIL.

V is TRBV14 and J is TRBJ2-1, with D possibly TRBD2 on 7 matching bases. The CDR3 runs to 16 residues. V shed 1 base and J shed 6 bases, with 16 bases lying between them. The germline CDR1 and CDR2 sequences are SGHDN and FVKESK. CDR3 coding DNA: TGTGCCAGCAGCCAAGTGAGTTTCGGGGGGCGCAATGAGCAGTTCTTC. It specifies CASSQVSFGGRNEQFF.

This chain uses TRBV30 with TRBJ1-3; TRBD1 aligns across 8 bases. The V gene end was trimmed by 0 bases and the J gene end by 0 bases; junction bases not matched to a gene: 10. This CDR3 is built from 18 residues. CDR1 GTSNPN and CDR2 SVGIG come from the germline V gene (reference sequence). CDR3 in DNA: TGTGCCTGGAGTGTCGGACAGGGCATCCTTAGCTCTGGAAACACCATATATTTT. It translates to CAWSVGQGILSSGNTIYF.

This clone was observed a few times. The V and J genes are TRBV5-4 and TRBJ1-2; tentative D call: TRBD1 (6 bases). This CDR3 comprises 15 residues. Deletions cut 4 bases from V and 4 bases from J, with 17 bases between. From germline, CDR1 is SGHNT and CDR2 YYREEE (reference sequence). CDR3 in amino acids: CASSPRRGGSYGYTF. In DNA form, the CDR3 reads TGTGCCAGCAGCCCCAGGCGAGGGGGTTCCTATGGCTACACCTTC.

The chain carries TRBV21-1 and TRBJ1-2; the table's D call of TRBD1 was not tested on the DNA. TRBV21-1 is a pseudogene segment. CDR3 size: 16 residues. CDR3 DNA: TGTGCCAGCAGCCGTCGACAGGGGGCCAATAACTATGGCTACACCTTC. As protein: CASSRRQGANNYGYTF.

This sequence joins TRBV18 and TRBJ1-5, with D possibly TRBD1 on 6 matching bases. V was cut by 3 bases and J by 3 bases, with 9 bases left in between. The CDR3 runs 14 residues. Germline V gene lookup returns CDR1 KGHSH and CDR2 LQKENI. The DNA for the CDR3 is TGTGCCAGCTCACCGGACAGCTCCAATCAGCCCCAGCATTTT. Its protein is CASSPDSSNQPQHF.

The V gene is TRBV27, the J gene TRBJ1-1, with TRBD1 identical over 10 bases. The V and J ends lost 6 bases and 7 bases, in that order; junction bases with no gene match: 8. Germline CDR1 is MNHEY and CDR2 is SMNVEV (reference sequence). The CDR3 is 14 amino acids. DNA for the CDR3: TGTGCCAGCAGCCAAAGACAGGGGGCGGGTGAAGCTTTCTTT. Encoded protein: CASSQRQGAGEAFF.

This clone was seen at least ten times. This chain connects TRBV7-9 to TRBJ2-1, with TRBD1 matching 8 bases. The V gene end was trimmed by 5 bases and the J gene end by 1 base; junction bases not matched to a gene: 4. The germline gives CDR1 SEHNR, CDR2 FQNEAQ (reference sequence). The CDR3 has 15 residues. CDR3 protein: CASSLQGASYNEQFF. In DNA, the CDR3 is TGTGCCAGCAGCCTTCAGGGGGCTTCCTACAATGAGCAGTTCTTC.

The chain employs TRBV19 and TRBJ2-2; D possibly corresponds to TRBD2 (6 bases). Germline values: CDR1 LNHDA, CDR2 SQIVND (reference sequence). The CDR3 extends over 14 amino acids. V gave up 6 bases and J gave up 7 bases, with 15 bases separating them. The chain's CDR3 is CASRAGKGHGELFF. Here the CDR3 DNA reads TGTGCCAGTAGGGCGGGAAAGGGCCACGGGGAGCTGTTTTTT.

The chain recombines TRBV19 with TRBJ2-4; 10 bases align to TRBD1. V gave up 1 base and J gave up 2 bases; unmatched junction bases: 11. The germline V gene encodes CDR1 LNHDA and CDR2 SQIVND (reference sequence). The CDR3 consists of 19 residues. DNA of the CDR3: TGTGCCAGTAGTATAGTTCACGATGGGGACAGGGGCCCCAAAAACATTCAGTACTTC. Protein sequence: CASSIVHDGDRGPKNIQYF.

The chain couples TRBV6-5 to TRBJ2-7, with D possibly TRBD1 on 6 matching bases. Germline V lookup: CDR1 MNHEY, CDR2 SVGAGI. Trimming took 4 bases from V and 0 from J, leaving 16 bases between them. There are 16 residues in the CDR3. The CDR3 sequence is CASSSNYRASSYEQYF. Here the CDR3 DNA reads TGTGCCAGCAGTTCCAACTACAGGGCGAGCTCCTACGAGCAGTACTTC.

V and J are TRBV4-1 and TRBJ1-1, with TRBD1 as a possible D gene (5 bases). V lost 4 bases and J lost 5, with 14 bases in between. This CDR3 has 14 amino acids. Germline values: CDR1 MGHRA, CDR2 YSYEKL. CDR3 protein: CASSLSGARTEAFF. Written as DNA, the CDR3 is TGCGCCAGCAGCCTCAGCGGGGCGAGGACTGAAGCTTTCTTT.

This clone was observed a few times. The CDR3 DNA is TGCGCCAGCAGCCAAACATCCAGCGCAACTAATGAAAAACTGTTTTTT. This gives the protein CASSQTSSATNEKLFF. The chain links TRBV4-1 to TRBJ1-4; no clear D gene. The V and J ends lost 2 bases and 0 bases respectively, with 10 bases between them. The CDR3 totals 16 residues. The V gene's germline CDR1 is MGHRA and CDR2 YSYEKL.

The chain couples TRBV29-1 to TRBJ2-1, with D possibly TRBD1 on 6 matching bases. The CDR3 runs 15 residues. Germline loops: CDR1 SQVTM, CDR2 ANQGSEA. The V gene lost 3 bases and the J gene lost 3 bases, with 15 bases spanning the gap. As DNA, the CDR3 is TGCAGCGTTGATGTCTGGACAGCCGTCTACAATGAGCAGTTCTTC. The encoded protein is CSVDVWTAVYNEQFF.

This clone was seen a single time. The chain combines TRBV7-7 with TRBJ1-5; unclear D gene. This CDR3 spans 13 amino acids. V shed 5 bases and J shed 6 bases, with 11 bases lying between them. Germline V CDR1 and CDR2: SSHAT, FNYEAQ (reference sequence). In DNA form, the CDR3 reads TGTGCCAGCAGCCACAGCCACGGTCAGCCCCAGCATTTT. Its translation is CASSHSHGQPQHF. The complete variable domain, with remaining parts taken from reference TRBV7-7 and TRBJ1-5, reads GAGVSQSPRYKVTKRGQDVTLRCDPISSHATLYWYQQALGQGPEFLTYFNYEAQPDKSGLPSDRFSAERPEGSISTLTIQRTEQRDSAMYRCASSHSHGQPQHFGDGTRLSIL.

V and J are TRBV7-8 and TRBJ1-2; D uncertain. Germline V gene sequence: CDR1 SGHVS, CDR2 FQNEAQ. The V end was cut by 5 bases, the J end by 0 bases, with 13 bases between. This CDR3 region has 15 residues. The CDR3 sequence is CASSPRETTNYGYTF. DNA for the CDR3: TGTGCCAGCAGCCCCCGGGAGACAACTAACTATGGCTACACCTTC.

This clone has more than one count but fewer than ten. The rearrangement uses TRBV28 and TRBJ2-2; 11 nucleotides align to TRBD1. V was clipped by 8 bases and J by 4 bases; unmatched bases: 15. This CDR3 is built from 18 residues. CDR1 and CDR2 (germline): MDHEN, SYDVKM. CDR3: CASSRSGTGGSGTGELFF. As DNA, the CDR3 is TGTGCCAGCTCAAGGTCCGGGACAGGGGGAAGTGGCACCGGGGAGCTGTTTTTT.

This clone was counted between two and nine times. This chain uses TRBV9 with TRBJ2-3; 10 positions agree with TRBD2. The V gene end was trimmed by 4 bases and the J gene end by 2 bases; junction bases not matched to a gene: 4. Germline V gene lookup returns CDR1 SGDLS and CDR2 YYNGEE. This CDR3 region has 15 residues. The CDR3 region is CASSPAGGYTDTQYF. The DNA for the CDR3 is TGTGCCAGCAGCCCAGCGGGGGGGTACACAGATACGCAGTATTTT. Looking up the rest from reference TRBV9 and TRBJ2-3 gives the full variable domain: DSGVTQTPKHLITATGQRVTLRCSPRSGDLSVYWYQQSLDQGLQFLIQYYNGEERAKGNILERFSAQQFPDLHSELNLSSLELGDSALYFCASSPAGGYTDTQYFGPGTRLTVL.

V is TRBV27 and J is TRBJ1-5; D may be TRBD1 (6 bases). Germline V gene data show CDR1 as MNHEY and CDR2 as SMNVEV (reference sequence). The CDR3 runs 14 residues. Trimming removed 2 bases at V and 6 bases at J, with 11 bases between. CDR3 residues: CASSLQIRGQPQHF. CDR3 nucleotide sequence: TGTGCCAGCAGTTTACAAATCAGGGGTCAGCCCCAGCATTTT.

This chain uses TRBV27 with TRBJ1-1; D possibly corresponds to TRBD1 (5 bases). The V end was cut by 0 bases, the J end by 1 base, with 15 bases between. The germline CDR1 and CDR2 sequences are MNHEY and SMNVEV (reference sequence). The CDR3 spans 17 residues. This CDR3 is CASSLSAWGRANTEAFF. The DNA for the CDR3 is TGTGCCAGCAGTTTATCCGCGTGGGGCAGGGCGAACACTGAAGCTTTCTTT.